This TCR beta chain was recovered during a study of blood T cell repertoires in COVID-19. As for the study in general: T cells, B-cell-depleted T cells, or PBMCs provided the cDNA or gDNA that served as material.

Germline V gene lookup returns CDR1 WNHNN and CDR2 SYGVQD (reference sequence). The CDR3 is 18 residues long. J was trimmed by 0 bases and V by 7 bases; bases with no gene match: 14. The repertoire was sequenced with immunoSEQ multiplex PCR; TCRdb's copy has only in-frame clones and lacks some. The sample lists hundreds of thousands of clones, around nine tenths occurring once. Which cohort a participant joined came from the clinical history participants gave. The chain uses TRBV10-1 and TRBJ2-1, with 8 bases that match TRBD1. The TCR comes from a man in his 60s who had recovered from COVID-19. The sample was PBMCs or T cells enriched from blood (not recorded which). In nucleotides, the CDR3 is TGCGCCAGCACTTGGGACAGGCCTCAACCCCCCTCCTACAATGAGCAGTTCTTC. Encoded protein: CASTWDRPQPPSYNEQFF.